This T cell receptor (beta chain) was sequenced during a study of vaccination effects on CD4 cells after COVID-19. Turning to the study itself: Relative to the second dose, post-vaccine samples were obtained a median of 72 days later.

Before sequencing took place, the ViraFEST assay used viral peptide pools to expand antigen-specific CD4+ T cells. Between days 9 and 11 of culture, CD4+ T cells were separated out. Each person got two doses of an mRNA SARS-CoV-2 vaccine, BNT162b2 or mRNA-1273. Every well got a few million PBMC, which were grown with 8.5 to 10 IU/ml IL-2 and about 9.5 ug/ml peptides. Produced via immunoSEQ multiplex PCR; TCRdb's table is partial and in-frame only. The sample includes over 50,000 clones, 73% of them seen just once. Germline loops: CDR1 MNHEY, CDR2 SMNVEV (reference sequence). V gave up 6 bases and J gave up 8 bases; unmatched junction bases: 5. The CDR3 sequence is 13 residues long. On this clone: Antigen: not known.

The clonotype comes from a human donor who received a COVID-19 vaccine. The sequenced sample was CD4+ T cells from PBMCs cultured with HCoV-229E spike peptides, obtained after COVID-19 vaccination. The gene calls are TRBV27 and TRBJ1-2; 11 bases line up with TRBD1. The CDR3 sequence: CASSRDRGAGYTF. The CDR3 coding sequence is TGTGCCAGCAGCCGGGACAGGGGGGCGGGCTACACCTTC.